Following are 10 T cell receptor beta chains from one sample sequenced in a study of CD8+ T cells in alopecia areata. Following extraction, RNA underwent reverse transcription to cDNA, which served as the sequencing template. The assay was immunoSEQ multiplex PCR, and TCRdb's table has in-frame clones only and misses some. This sample has roughly 100,000 clones; roughly half occur once, and the top ten carry roughly 9%. Sequencing used CD4+ T cells sorted from blood. The receptors stem from a human donor in good health.

This clone has just a few counts. This sequence joins TRBV7-3 and TRBJ2-1; D remains ambiguous. Germline V CDR1 and CDR2: SGHTA, FQGTGA. Deletions cut 3 bases from V and 1 base from J, with 10 bases between. This CDR3 contains 15 residues. CDR3 in amino acids: CASSFIAGSYNEQFF. CDR3 nucleotide sequence: TGTGCCAGCAGCTTCATCGCAGGATCCTACAATGAGCAGTTCTTC.

V usage is TRBV11-1 and J usage is TRBJ2-3; 9 positions match TRBD1. The CDR3 spans 15 residues. J lost 7 bases, V lost 3 bases, and 8 bases had no gene match. The germline V gene encodes CDR1 SGHAT and CDR2 FQDESV (reference sequence). CDR3 DNA: TGTGCCAGCAGCTTTGCACAGGGGGCAGAGAATACGCAGTATTTT. This gives the protein CASSFAQGAENTQYF.

The chain has TRBV6-1 and TRBJ1-5; tentatively, D is TRBD1 (6 bases). From germline, CDR1 is MNHNS and CDR2 SASEGT. CDR3 length: 14 residues. The V gene lost 8 bases and the J gene lost 6 bases, with 17 bases spanning the gap. CDR3 amino acids: CASGESNRAQPQHF. The CDR3 DNA is TGTGCCAGCGGAGAATCTAACAGGGCTCAGCCCCAGCATTTT.

This clone came up a few times. The chain is built from TRBV19 and TRBJ1-2, with a tentative D call TRBD1 (5 bases). The CDR3 covers 13 residues. Trimming removed 10 bases at V and 5 bases at J, with 17 bases between. Germline values: CDR1 LNHDA, CDR2 SQIVND (reference sequence). The CDR3 bases are TGTGCCACACGGGGGGTCGCTGCTTATGGCTACACCTTC. As protein: CATRGVAAYGYTF.

In its sample, this clone was seen a few times. The rearrangement links TRBV5-1 to TRBJ2-3, with D tentatively TRBD1 or TRBD2 (5 bases each). Germline CDR1 is SGHRS and CDR2 is YFSETQ. This CDR3 region has 14 residues. V lost 3 bases, J lost 3 bases, and 11 bases lay in between. CDR3 region: CASSSGTPTDTQYF. The CDR3 nucleotides read TGCGCCAGCAGCTCGGGGACCCCGACAGATACGCAGTATTTT.

This clone was picked up a small number of times. V gene TRBV6-5 combines with J gene TRBJ1-3; 7 bases match TRBD1. The CDR3 is 14 residues long. V trimming: 7 bases; J trimming: 3 bases; junction bases outside the gene matches: 6. CDR1 and CDR2 (germline): MNHEY, SVGAGI. CDR3 in amino acids: CASTETGFGNTIYF. CDR3 nucleotide sequence: TGTGCCAGCACCGAGACAGGGTTTGGAAACACCATATATTTT.

This clone was picked up a small number of times. This chain connects TRBV29-1 to TRBJ2-7, with 7 positions matching TRBD1. This CDR3 has 12 amino acids. V gave up 4 bases and J gave up 5 bases; unmatched junction bases: 5. Germline V CDR1 and CDR2: SQVTM, ANQGSEA. CDR3 in amino acids: CSVGGGGHEQYF. The CDR3 nucleotides read TGCAGCGTTGGAGGGGGCGGGCACGAGCAGTACTTC.

The DNA of the CDR3 is TGTGCCAGCATGGGACTGGCGGTGGGGGCCAACGTCCTGACTTTC. Translated, it gives CASMGLAVGANVLTF. This chain uses TRBV6-5 with TRBJ2-6; D may be TRBD2 (6 bases). Germline values: CDR1 MNHEY, CDR2 SVGAGI. This CDR3 spans 15 amino acids. The ends were cut back, 7 bases at V and 4 bases at J, with 14 bases in the middle.

The genes are TRBV29-1 and TRBJ1-1; D gene unclear. V was trimmed by 4 bases and J by 1 base, leaving 10 bases between them. This CDR3 is 13 amino acids long. Germline assignment: CDR1 SQVTM and CDR2 ANQGSEA. The CDR3 here is CSVGRGRNTEAFF. CDR3 nucleotide sequence: TGCAGCGTTGGCCGGGGAAGGAACACTGAAGCTTTCTTT.

The J gene is TRBJ2-3, the V gene TRBV19, with D possibly matching TRBD2 (7 bases). Trimming cost V 11 bases and J 5 bases, with 14 bases left between them. This CDR3 has 12 amino acids. Germline CDR1 LNHDA, CDR2 SQIVND (reference sequence). CDR3 amino acids: CAVRGGGDTQYF. As DNA, the CDR3 is TGTGCCGTCCGCGGGGGCGGAGATACGCAGTATTTT.